This TCR beta chain stems from a study of cytomegalovirus exposure and HLA in healthy donors. Findings and caveats of the study: Researchers reported in a later analysis that a missense DCLRE1C variant was tied to TCR beta V- and J-gene trimming.

In the PCR, 60 Vbeta and 13 Jbeta primers were used. This table comes from immunoSEQ multiplex PCR, and its TCRdb copy is limited to in-frame clones, with some not included. The table records hundreds of thousands of clones, 80% to 85% of them present only once. Germline V gene lookup returns CDR1 SNHLY and CDR2 FYNNEI. The CDR3 runs 16 residues. Between the trimmed V and J ends, which lost 5 bases and 5 bases, there was a span of 19 bases. Those who donated were healthy bone marrow donors. This clone was counted once. Its antigen is unknown. V gene TRBV2 combines with J gene TRBJ2-1; D may be TRBD2 (5 bases). The receptor comes from a boy aged 2 to 10 in good health and CMV-seronegative. Sequences were obtained from PBMCs. CDR3 sequence: CASSLRLPYLNNEQFF. The CDR3, as DNA: TGTGCCAGCAGTCTAAGACTACCCTACCTTAACAATGAGCAGTTCTTC.